The rows below give T cell receptor beta chains drawn from one sample of a study of a mutant IDH1 vaccine in newly diagnosed glioma. Their cognate antigens are unknown. TCRdb's table, derived via immunoSEQ multiplex PCR, lists solely in-frame clones and lacks some. Here the sample spans around 57,000 clones, around 89% being singletons. The sample consisted of PBMCs, taken from a glioma patient whose treatment included an IDH1 peptide vaccine. Receptors originate from a man aged 35 to 55 with glioma. CDR3s include the opening cysteine and the closing phenylalanine or tryptophan. A D gene is named only where the DNA matches it firmly. The size of a clone is reported for some rows only, either as once, few or many, or as a class for expanded clones.

>TRBJ2-1|-|TRBD2|TRBV27
CASSWLAGWSSYNEQFF
TGTGCCAGCAGTTGGCTAGCGGGGTGGAGCTCCTACAATGAGCAGTTCTTC
>TRBJ2-3|-|-|TRBV5-1
CASSFQGPQYF
TGCGCCAGCAGCTTTCAAGGGCCGCAGTATTTT
>TRBJ2-2|-|-|TRBV5-1
CASRTDSSTGELFF
TGCGCCAGCAGAACAGACAGCTCGACCGGGGAGCTGTTTTTT
>TRBJ1-2|-|TRBD1|TRBV5-8
CASSLSGQGNYGYTF
TGTGCCAGCAGCTTGTCGGGACAGGGAAACTATGGCTACACCTTC
>TRBJ1-6|-|TRBD1|TRBV4-2
CASSDRVSGPLHF
TGTGCCAGCAGCGACAGGGTTTCTGGACCCCTCCACTTT
>TRBJ1-4|-|TRBD1|TRBV2
CASRETGGVDEKLFF
TGTGCCAGCAGGGAAACAGGGGGCGTCGATGAAAAACTGTTTTTT
>TRBJ1-1|once|TRBD1|TRBV5-1
CASSSEGTGYTEAFF
TGCGCCAGCAGCTCAGAAGGGACAGGGTACACTGAAGCTTTCTTT
>TRBJ1-3|-|-|TRBV5-6
CASSFPGNTIYF
TGTGCCAGCAGCTTCCCAGGAAACACCATATATTTT
>TRBJ1-2|-|-|TRBV29-1
CSVSGGNYGYTF
TGCAGCGTCTCCGGGGGGAACTATGGCTACACCTTC
>TRBJ1-4|-|-|TRBV9
CASSPRSWNEKLFF
TGTGCCAGCAGCCCCCGTAGTTGGAATGAAAAACTGTTTTTT
>TRBJ2-1|-|-|TRBV5-1
CASSQDRLTYNEQFF
TGCGCCAGCAGCCAGGACAGACTCACCTACAATGAGCAGTTCTTC
>TRBJ2-7|-|TRBD2|TRBV6-5
CASSRLGGRSYEQYF
TGTGCCAGCAGCCGCCTGGGCGGGAGATCGTACGAGCAGTACTTC
>TRBJ1-5|-|-|TRBV21-1
CASKLVNRGLGQPQHF
TGTGCCAGCAAATTGGTCAACAGGGGGCTGGGTCAGCCCCAGCATTTT
>TRBJ1-2|-|TRBD1|TRBV28
CASSPSGATGVYGYTF
TGTGCCAGCAGCCCCTCTGGGGCAACAGGGGTTTATGGCTACACCTTC
>TRBJ2-5|-|TRBD1|TRBV5-1
CASSLADRSETQYF
TGCGCCAGCAGCTTGGCGGACAGGTCAGAGACCCAGTACTTC
>TRBJ2-1|-|-|TRBV4-1
CASSHPLTSLSYNEQFF
TGCGCCAGCAGCCATCCCCTGACTAGTTTGTCCTACAATGAGCAGTTCTTC
>TRBJ2-2|-|TRBD1|TRBV2
CASTQGQGLGGELFF
TGTGCCAGCACCCAAGGACAGGGTCTGGGCGGGGAGCTGTTTTTT
>TRBJ2-2|few|TRBD2|TRBV30
CAWRIDRGGLAGELFF
TGTGCCTGGAGAATTGACCGGGGGGGTCTCGCCGGGGAGCTGTTTTTT
>TRBJ2-2|-|-|TRBV27
CASSPGRPGTGELFF
TGTGCCAGCAGCCCCGGACGGCCTGGAACCGGGGAGCTGTTTTTT
>TRBJ2-3|-|-|TRBV6-1
CASSVRDTDTQYF
TGTGCCAGCAGTGTCAGGGACACAGATACGCAGTATTTT
>TRBJ2-5|-|TRBD1|TRBV28
CASSNRGRGETQYF
TGTGCCAGCTCAAACAGGGGGCGCGGTGAGACCCAGTACTTC
>TRBJ2-3|-|-|TRBV5-1
CASSLDGPADTQYF
TGCGCCAGCAGTTTGGATGGTCCCGCAGATACGCAGTATTTT
>TRBJ2-7|-|-|TRBV20-1
CSARSTYEQYF
TGCAGTGCTAGGTCTACCTACGAGCAGTACTTC
>TRBJ2-2|-|-|TRBV9
CASSPYRESGELFF
TGTGCCAGCAGCCCGTACAGGGAATCCGGGGAGCTGTTTTTT
>TRBJ2-7|-|TRBD1|TRBV19
CASSSQGVPYEQYF
TGTGCCAGTAGTTCACAGGGGGTTCCCTACGAGCAGTACTTC
>TRBJ2-5|-|TRBD2|TRBV30
CALTSGGQETQYF
TGTGCCTTGACTAGCGGGGGGCAAGAGACCCAGTACTTC
>TRBJ1-4|-|-|TRBV13
CASSLGQVTGELFF
TGTGCCAGCAGCTTAGGACAGGTGACGGGAGAACTGTTTTTT
>TRBJ2-5|-|TRBD1|TRBV28
CASSKDRELETQYF
TGTGCCAGCAGCAAGGACAGGGAACTAGAGACCCAGTACTTC
>TRBJ1-1|-|-|TRBV18
CASSPPKQDAEAFF
TGTGCCAGCTCACCACCGAAGCAGGATGCTGAAGCTTTCTTT
>TRBJ1-2|-|-|TRBV19
CASSIITFGSYGYTF
TGTGCCAGTAGTATTATAACCTTTGGGAGCTATGGCTACACCTTC
>TRBJ1-2|-|TRBD1|TRBV7-9
CASSKGVGTGMVYGYTF
TGTGCCAGCAGCAAAGGGGTCGGGACAGGGATGGTCTATGGCTACACCTTC